This T cell receptor beta chain was captured by sequencing in a study of T-cell memory formation after mild COVID-19 (dated by TCRdb to the early 2020s). Broadly, across the study: Most TCR sequence clusters were specific to one of the two donors. The cohort was made up of two young adult volunteers, one female and one male, who were previously healthy. In a couple of donors, T-cell clones that expanded and contracted after mild COVID-19 were tracked by sequencing TCRalpha and TCRbeta repertoires over time. Study-level results and caveats: The second-wave clones that peaked on day 37 were not confirmed to be SARS-CoV-2 specific. Some responding clones were found in pre-infection memory, which suggests that pre-existing cross-reactive memory T cells took part in the SARS-CoV-2 response. Contracting CD4+ clones appeared mostly in the CM and EM memory subsets, whereas CD8+ clones were enriched in EMRA. From day 15 to 85, contracting clones showed balanced CD4/CD8 phenotypes, whereas a second wave of clones that expanded from day 15 to 37 leaned towards CD4+. Only a couple of mild cases were covered by the study, and larger cohorts that include severe cases with pre-infection samples were considered necessary.

Trimming takes 2 bases off V and 6 bases off J; junction bases not matched to a gene: 5. The CDR1 and CDR2 encoded by the germline V gene are KGHDR and SFDVKD. The CDR3 contains 16 residues, cysteine and phenylalanine counted. Only CDR3 DNA is held: 48 bases, read in frame from base 1. Details on this clonotype: Its antigen remains unidentified. Base-call qualities are not available, and no considerably larger clone is one nucleotide away.

Data came from an Illumina NovaSeq 6000. TCRalpha and TCRbeta cDNA libraries were built by 5'RACE with constant-segment primers, adding sample barcodes and unique molecular identifiers. Trizol reagent was used to extract RNA from every sample. Amplification of the libraries took two PCR steps, and the second step added a second sample barcode plus Illumina TruSeq adapters. Libraries were sequenced on an Illumina NovaSeq with 2 x 150 bp paired-end reads. The original pipeline was this. With migec v1.2.7, reads were demultiplexed and then collapsed into UMI-guided consensus sequences. Using mixcr v2.1.11, the UMI consensuses were aligned to TRA and TRB V and J templates and assembled into clonotypes. Clonotypes were classified as expanded or contracted when called significant by both edgeR and NoisET, with noise models trained on biological replicates. For edgeR calls, the cutoffs were a false discovery rate-adjusted p below 0.01 and a log2 fold-change threshold of 1. PCA with hierarchical clustering of max-normalized trajectories of the 1000 most abundant clonotypes was used as exploratory dynamics analysis. Separately sequenced CD4+ and CD8+ repertoires were used to assign the CD4 or CD8 phenotype of responding clones. TCRdb trimmed public reads at Q25 via fastp, called clones via MiXCR and kept in-frame beta chains. Every CDR3 protein is listed once, alongside the most common genes and DNA of its rows. For this entry, the V and J calls and clone size follow TCRdb and not the study's own pipeline. This sample has roughly 400,000 distinct CDR3 sequences in its table, and around 24% of those were observed once. The ten biggest clones cover roughly 9.7% of the sample.

Ficoll-Paque density gradient centrifugation was the method used to isolate PBMCs. This receptor was identified in an adult woman who had mild COVID-19 (a few samples of this study predate the infection). The sample titles of this study are shuffled in the database, so cell type and time point are left out; the donor was told from shared clones. The rearranged chain carries TRBV24-1 and TRBJ2-2; TRBD2 agrees with 10 junctional bases. Sequencing was performed on PBMCs or a T cell subset sorted from them (not recorded which). The CDR3 reads as follows: CATSDSSLAGAGELFF. The nucleotide sequence is TGTGCCACCAGTGATTCATCCCTAGCGGGAGCCGGGGAGCTGTTTTTT.